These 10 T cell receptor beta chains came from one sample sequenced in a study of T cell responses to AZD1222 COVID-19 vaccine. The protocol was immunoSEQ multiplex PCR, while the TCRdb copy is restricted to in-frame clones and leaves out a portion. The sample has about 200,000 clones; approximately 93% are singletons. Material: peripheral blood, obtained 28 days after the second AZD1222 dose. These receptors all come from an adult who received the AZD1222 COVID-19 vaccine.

CDR3 amino acids: CASGLWSNQPQHF. The CDR3, as DNA: TGTGCTAGTGGTTTGTGGAGCAATCAGCCCCAGCATTTT. This chain links TRBV12-5 with TRBJ1-5; D uncertain. The germline V and J ends were trimmed by 2 bases and 1 base, with 3 bases remaining between them. The CDR3 runs to 13 residues. Germline assignment: CDR1 LGHNT and CDR2 FRNRAP. The full variable domain, with the rest looked up from reference TRBV12-5 and TRBJ1-5, is DARVTQTPRHKVTEMGQEVTMRCQPILGHNTVFWYRQTMMQGLELLAYFRNRAPLDDSGMPKDRFSAEMPDATLATLKIQPSEPRDSAVYFCASGLWSNQPQHFGDGTRLSIL.

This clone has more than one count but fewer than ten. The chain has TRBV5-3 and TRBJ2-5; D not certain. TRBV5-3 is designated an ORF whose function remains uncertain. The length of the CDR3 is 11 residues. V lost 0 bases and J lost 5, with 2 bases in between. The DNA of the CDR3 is TGTGCCAGAAGCTTGGTGGAGACCCAGTACTTC. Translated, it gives CARSLVETQYF.

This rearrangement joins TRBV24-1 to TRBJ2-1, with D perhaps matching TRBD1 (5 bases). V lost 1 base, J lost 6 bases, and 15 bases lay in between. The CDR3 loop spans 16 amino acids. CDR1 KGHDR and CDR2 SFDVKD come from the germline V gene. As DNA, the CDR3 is TGTGCCACCAGTGATTTAGGAAGGGGTTCGGGCAATGAGCAGTTCTTC. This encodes CATSDLGRGSGNEQFF.

This CDR3 is CASATGPTEAFF. As DNA, the CDR3 is TGTGCCAGCGCTACAGGGCCCACTGAAGCTTTCTTT. The chain employs TRBV3-1 (or the pseudogene TRBV3-2) and TRBJ1-1; D possibly corresponds to TRBD1 (6 bases). Trimming left V 8 bases short and J 4 bases short, with 11 bases between. CDR1 and CDR2 from the germline V gene are LGHDT and YNNKEL (reference sequence). The CDR3 is 12 residues long.

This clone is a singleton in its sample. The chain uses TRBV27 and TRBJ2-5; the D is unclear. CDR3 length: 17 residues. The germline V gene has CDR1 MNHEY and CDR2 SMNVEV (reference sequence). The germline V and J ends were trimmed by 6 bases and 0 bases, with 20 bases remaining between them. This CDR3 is CASSQRMATFYQETQYF. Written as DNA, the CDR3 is TGTGCCAGCAGCCAGAGAATGGCGACCTTCTACCAAGAGACCCAGTACTTC.

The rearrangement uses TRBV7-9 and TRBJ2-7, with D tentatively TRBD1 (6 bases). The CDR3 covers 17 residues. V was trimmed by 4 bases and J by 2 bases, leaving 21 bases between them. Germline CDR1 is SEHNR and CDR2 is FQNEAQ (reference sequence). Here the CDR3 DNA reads TGTGCCAGCAGCTCCCCCCGAGGGGGTGCTATCCCCTACGAGCAGTACTTC. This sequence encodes CASSSPRGGAIPYEQYF.

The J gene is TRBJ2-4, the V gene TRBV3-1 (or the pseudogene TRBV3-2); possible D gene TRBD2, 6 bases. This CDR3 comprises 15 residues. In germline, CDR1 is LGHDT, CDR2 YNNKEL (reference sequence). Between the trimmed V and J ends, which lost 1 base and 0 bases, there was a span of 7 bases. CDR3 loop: CASSQGGVAKNIQYF. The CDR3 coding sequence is TGTGCCAGCAGCCAAGGGGGGGTAGCCAAAAACATTCAGTACTTC.

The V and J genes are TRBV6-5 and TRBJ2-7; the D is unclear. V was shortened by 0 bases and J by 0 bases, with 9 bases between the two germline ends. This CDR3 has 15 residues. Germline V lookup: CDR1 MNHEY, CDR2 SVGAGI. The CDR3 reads CASSYSMASSYEQYF. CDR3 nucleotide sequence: TGTGCCAGCAGTTACTCGATGGCGTCCTCCTACGAGCAGTACTTC.

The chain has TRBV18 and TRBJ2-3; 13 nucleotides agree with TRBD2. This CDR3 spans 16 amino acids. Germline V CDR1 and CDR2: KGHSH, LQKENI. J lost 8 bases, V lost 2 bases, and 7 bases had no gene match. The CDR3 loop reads CASSPTSGGAVGTQYF. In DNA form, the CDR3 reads TGTGCCAGCTCACCAACTAGCGGGGGGGCCGTCGGTACGCAGTATTTT.

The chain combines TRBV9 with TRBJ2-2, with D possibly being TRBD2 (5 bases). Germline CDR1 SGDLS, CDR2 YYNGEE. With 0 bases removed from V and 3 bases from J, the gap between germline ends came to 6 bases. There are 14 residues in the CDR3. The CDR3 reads CASSVAGDTGELFF. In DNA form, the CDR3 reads TGTGCCAGCAGCGTAGCCGGGGACACCGGGGAGCTGTTTTTT.